Below, one T cell receptor (beta chain) is given with its context. Its antigen is not known. The sample originates from a study of type 1 regulatory T cells. On the study more broadly: An in vitro protocol generated T-allo10, a Tr1-enriched, alloantigen-specific CD4 T cell product. Study results and caveats: Tr1 cells had a more restricted TCR repertoire than non-Tr1 cells.

MiXCR, run by TCRdb on the reads, gives a single entry per CDR3 protein. Among 63,000 or so distinct CDR3 sequences listed, around 49% were seen once. The sequence was obtained from a human donor in good health. The sequenced sample was cultured non-Tr1 T cells, either the whole culture or a sorted T cell fraction (not recorded which).

Here the CDR3 DNA reads TGTGCCATCAGTGAGTGGAGGGGGGAGACCCAGTACTTC. Translated, it gives CAISEWRGETQYF. This chain uses TRBV10-3 with TRBJ2-5, with D possibly being TRBD1 or TRBD2 (6 bases each). Looked up from germline, CDR1 is ENHRY and CDR2 is SYGVKD. The length of the CDR3 is 13 residues. V was cut by 1 base and J by 5 bases, with 8 bases left in between.